These 8 T cell receptor beta chains came from one sample sequenced in a study of blood T cell repertoires in COVID-19. Method: immunoSEQ multiplex PCR; TCRdb's copy keeps in-frame clones and lacks some. The sample carries about 260,000 clones, 85% to 90% recorded once. Sequencing used peripheral blood. These receptors were taken from a human donor in a cohort sampled during active COVID-19.

The J gene is TRBJ1-2, the V gene TRBV4-3; TRBD1 matches at 8 bases. This CDR3 has 15 residues. Germline CDR1 reads LGHNA; CDR2 reads YSLEER. Trimming removed 0 bases from V and 4 bases from J; junction bases left unmatched: 4. The CDR3 DNA sequence: TGCGCCAGCAGCCAAGACTCAGGGGGCGGCTATGGCTACACCTTC. Residues: CASSQDSGGGYGYTF.

This clone was detected only once. V and J are TRBV28 and TRBJ1-4, with D unclear. Trimming stripped 6 bases from V and 2 bases from J, with 10 bases between. CDR3 size: 14 residues. Germline V lookup: CDR1 MDHEN, CDR2 SYDVKM. CDR3 bases: TGTGCCAGCAGCTACCTTACCACTAATGAAAAACTGTTTTTT. Amino acids: CASSYLTTNEKLFF.

The genes are TRBV5-5 and TRBJ1-1, with D possibly TRBD1 on 6 matching bases. V shed 3 bases and J shed 1 base, with 16 bases lying between them. The germline CDR1 and CDR2 sequences are SGHKS and YYEKEE (reference sequence). This CDR3 is 16 amino acids long. CDR3 in DNA: TGTGCCAGCAGCTCCCAACCGGGACACAGGAACACTGAAGCTTTCTTT. Its translation: CASSSQPGHRNTEAFF.

CDR3 DNA: TGTGCCAGCAGCTTGGAGGGACTAGCGACCAATGAGCAGTTCTTC. It is translated as CASSLEGLATNEQFF. V is TRBV7-2 and J is TRBJ2-1; 10 bases match TRBD2. The CDR3 sequence is 15 residues long. V lost 3 bases, J lost 6 bases, and 5 bases stayed unmatched. Germline V gene sequence: CDR1 SGHTA, CDR2 FQGNSA.

The genes are TRBV6-5 and TRBJ2-7, with a weak D call TRBD1 (6 bases). Per germline, CDR1 MNHEY and CDR2 SVGAGI. CDR3 length: 14 amino acids. Trimming cost V 2 bases and J 3 bases, with 11 bases left between them. In nucleotides, the CDR3 is TGTGCCAGCAGTTACGACAGGCTAAGCTACGAGCAGTACTTC. Protein: CASSYDRLSYEQYF.

This clone was seen a handful of times. The chain carries TRBV5-1 and TRBJ2-1; tentatively, D is TRBD1 (5 bases). CDR3 length: 11 amino acids. Trimming shortened V by 4 bases and J by 8 bases, and 7 bases separated the two germline ends. Germline V lookup: CDR1 SGHRS, CDR2 YFSETQ. The CDR3 loop is CASSIGDEQFF. In DNA form, the CDR3 reads TGCGCCAGCAGCATAGGGGATGAGCAGTTCTTC. The entire variable domain, with the rest obtained from reference TRBV5-1 and TRBJ2-1, is as follows: KAGVTQTPRYLIKTRGQQVTLSCSPISGHRSVSWYQQTPGQGLQFLFEYFSETQRNKGNFPGRFSGRQFSNSRSEMNVSTLELGDSALYLCASSIGDEQFFGPGTRLTVL.

The chain employs TRBV24-1 and TRBJ2-3, with D possibly TRBD2 on 6 matching bases. Germline V gene data show CDR1 as KGHDR and CDR2 as SFDVKD. V lost 5 bases, J lost 0 bases, and 8 bases lay in between. CDR3 length: 14 residues. Written as DNA, the CDR3 is TGTGCCACCAGTGCACGGGAGAGCACAGATACGCAGTATTTT. It encodes CATSARESTDTQYF.

The chain employs TRBV19 and TRBJ1-5, with unresolved D. The CDR3 extends over 12 amino acids. Germline V gives CDR1 LNHDA, CDR2 SQIVND (reference sequence). V dropped 5 bases and J dropped 7 bases, with 9 bases sitting between them. The CDR3 coding sequence is TGTGCCAGTAGTGTCCCGGGGCAGCCCCAGCATTTT. Encoded protein: CASSVPGQPQHF.